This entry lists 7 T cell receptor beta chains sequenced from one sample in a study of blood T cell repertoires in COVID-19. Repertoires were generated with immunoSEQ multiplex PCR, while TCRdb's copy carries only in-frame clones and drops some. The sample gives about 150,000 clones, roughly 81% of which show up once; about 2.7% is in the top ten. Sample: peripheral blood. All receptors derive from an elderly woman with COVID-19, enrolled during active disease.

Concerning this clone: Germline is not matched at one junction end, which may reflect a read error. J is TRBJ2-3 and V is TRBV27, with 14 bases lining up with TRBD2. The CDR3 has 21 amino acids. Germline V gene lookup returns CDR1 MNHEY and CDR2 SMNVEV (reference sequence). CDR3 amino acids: CASSLPPGLAGVPGGTDTQYF. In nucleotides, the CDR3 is TGTGCTAGCAGTTTACCGCCGGGACTAGCGGGAGTACCAGGCGGCACAGATACGCAGTATTTT.

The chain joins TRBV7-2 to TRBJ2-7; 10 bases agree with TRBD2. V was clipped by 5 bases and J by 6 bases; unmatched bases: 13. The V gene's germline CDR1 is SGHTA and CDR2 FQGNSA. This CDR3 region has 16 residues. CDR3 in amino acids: CASSQQPGLAYGEQYF. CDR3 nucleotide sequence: TGTGCCAGCAGCCAACAACCGGGACTAGCGTACGGCGAGCAGTACTTC.

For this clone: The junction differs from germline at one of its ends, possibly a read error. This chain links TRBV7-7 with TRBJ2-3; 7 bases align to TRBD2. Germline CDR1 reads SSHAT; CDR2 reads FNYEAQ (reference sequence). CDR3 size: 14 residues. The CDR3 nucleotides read TGTGCTAGCAGCTTAGCGGGCCGCACAGATACGCAGTATTTT. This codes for CASSLAGRTDTQYF.

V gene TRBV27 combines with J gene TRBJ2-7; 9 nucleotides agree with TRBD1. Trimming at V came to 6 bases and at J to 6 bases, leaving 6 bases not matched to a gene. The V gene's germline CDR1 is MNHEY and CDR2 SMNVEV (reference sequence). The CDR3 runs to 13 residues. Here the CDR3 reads CASRRDRVGEQYF. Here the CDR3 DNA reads TGTGCCAGCAGGCGGGACAGGGTCGGCGAGCAGTACTTC.

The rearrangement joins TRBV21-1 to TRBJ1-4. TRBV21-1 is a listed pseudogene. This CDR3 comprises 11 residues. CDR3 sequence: CASSTTSRLFF. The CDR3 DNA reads TGTGCCAGCAGCACTACTTCTAGACTGTTTTTT.

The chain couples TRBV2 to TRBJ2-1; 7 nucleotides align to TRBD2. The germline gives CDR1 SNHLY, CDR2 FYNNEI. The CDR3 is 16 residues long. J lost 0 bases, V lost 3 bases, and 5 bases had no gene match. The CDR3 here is CASSDYGGSSYNEQFF. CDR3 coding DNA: TGTGCCAGCAGTGATTACGGCGGGAGCTCCTACAATGAGCAGTTCTTC.

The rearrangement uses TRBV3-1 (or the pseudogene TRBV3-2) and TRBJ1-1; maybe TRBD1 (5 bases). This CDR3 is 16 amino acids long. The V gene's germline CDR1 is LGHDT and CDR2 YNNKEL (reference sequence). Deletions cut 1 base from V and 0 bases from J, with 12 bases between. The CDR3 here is CASSQATGLMNTEAFF. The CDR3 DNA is TGTGCCAGCAGCCAAGCAACGGGACTTATGAACACTGAAGCTTTCTTT.